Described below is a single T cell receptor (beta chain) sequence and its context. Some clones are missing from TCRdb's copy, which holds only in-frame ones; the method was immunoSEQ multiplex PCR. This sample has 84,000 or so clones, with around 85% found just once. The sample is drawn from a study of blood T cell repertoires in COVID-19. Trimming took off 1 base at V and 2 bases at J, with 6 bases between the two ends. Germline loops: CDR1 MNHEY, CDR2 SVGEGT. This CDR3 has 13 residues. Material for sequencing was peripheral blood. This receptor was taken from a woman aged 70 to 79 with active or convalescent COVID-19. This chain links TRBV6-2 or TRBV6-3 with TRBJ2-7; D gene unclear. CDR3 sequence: CASSYLQTYEQYF. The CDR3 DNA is TGTGCCAGCAGTTACTTACAGACCTACGAGCAGTACTTC.